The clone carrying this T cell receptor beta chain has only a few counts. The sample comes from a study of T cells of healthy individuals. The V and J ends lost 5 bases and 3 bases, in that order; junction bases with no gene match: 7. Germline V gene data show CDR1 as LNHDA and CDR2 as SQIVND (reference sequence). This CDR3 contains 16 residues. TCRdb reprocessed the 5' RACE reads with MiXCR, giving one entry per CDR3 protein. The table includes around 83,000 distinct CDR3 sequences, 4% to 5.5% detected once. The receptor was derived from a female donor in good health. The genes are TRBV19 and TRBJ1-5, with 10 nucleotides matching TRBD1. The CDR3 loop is CASSSRDRGYNQPQHF. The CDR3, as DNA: TGTGCCAGTAGTTCCCGGGACAGGGGCTACAATCAGCCCCAGCATTTT. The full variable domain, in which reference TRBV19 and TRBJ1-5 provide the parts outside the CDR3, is DGGITQSPKYLFRKEGQNVTLSCEQNLNHDAMYWYRQDPGQGLRLIYYSQIVNDFQKGDIAEGYSVSREKKESFPLTVTSAQKNPTAFYLCASSSRDRGYNQPQHFGDGTRLSIL.